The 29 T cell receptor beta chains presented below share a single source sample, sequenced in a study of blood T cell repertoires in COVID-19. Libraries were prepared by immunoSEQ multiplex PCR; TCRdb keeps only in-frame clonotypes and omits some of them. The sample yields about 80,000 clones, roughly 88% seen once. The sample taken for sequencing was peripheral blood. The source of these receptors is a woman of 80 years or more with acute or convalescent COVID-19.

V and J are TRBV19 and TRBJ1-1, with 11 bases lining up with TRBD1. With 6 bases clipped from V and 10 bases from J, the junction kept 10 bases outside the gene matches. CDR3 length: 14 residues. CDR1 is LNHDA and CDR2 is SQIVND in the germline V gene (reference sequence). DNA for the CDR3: TGTGCCAGTAGCGCTTCTGGACAGGGGGCGAGAGCTTTCTTT. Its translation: CASSASGQGARAFF. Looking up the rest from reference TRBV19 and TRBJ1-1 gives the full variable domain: DGGITQSPKYLFRKEGQNVTLSCEQNLNHDAMYWYRQDPGQGLRLIYYSQIVNDFQKGDIAEGYSVSREKKESFPLTVTSAQKNPTAFYLCASSASGQGARAFFGQGTRLTVV.

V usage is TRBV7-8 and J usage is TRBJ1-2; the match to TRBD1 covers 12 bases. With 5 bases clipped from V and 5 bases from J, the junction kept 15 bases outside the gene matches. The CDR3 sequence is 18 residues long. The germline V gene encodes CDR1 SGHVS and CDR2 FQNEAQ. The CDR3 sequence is CASSLRPGQGAWGYGYTF. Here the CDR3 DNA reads TGTGCCAGCAGCCTACGCCCGGGACAGGGGGCGTGGGGATATGGCTACACCTTC.

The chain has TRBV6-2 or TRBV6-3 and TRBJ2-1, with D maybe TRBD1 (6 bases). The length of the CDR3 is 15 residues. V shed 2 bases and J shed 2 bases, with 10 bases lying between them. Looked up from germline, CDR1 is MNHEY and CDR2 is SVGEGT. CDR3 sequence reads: CASSYDTGTYNEQFF. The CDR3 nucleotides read TGTGCCAGCAGTTACGATACAGGGACCTACAATGAGCAGTTCTTC.

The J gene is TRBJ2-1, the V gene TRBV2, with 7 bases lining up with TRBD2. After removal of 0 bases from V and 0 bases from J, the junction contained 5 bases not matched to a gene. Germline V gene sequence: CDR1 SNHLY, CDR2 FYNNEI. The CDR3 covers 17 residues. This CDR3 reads CASSEAWGGTSYNEQFF. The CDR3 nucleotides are TGTGCCAGCAGTGAAGCTTGGGGGGGAACCTCCTACAATGAGCAGTTCTTC.

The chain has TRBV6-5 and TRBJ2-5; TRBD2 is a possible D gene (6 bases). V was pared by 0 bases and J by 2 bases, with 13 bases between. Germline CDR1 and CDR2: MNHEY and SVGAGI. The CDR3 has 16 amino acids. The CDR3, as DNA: TGTGCCAGCAGTTACTCTTTGGTCGGAGGGCAAGAGACCCAGTACTTC. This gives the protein CASSYSLVGGQETQYF.

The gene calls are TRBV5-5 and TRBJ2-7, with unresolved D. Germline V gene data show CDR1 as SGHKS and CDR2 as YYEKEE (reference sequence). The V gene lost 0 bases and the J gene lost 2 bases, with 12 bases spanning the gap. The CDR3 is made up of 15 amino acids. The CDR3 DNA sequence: TGTGCCAGCAGCTTGGTAGGAGATCAGACCTACGAGCAGTACTTC. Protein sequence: CASSLVGDQTYEQYF. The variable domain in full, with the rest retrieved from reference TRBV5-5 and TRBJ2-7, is DAGVTQSPTHLIKTRGQQVTLRCSPISGHKSVSWYQQVLGQGPQFIFQYYEKEERGRGNFPDRFSARQFPNYSSELNVNALLLGDSALYLCASSLVGDQTYEQYFGPGTRLTVT.

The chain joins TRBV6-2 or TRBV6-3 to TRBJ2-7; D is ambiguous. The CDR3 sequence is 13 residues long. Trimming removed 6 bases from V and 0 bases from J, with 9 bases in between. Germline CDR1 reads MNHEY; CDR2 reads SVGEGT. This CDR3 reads CASSDIFSYEQYF. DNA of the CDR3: TGTGCCAGCAGCGACATTTTCTCCTACGAGCAGTACTTC.

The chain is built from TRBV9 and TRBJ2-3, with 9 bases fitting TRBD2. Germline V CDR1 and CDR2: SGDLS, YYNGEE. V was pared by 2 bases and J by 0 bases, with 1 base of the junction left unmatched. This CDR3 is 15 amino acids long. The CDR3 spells CASSVTSGSTDTQYF. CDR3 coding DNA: TGTGCCAGCAGCGTGACTAGCGGAAGCACAGATACGCAGTATTTT.

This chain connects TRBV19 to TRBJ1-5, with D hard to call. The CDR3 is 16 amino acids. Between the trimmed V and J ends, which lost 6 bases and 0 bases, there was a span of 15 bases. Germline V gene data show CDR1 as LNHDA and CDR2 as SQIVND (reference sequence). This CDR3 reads CASRHGKWDSNQPQHF. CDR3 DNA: TGTGCCAGTAGACACGGGAAATGGGATAGCAATCAGCCCCAGCATTTT.

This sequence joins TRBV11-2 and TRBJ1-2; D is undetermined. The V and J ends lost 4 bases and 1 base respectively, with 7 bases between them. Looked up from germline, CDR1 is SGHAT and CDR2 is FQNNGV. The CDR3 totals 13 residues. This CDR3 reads CASSSGVNYGYTF. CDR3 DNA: TGTGCCAGCAGCTCCGGGGTTAACTATGGCTACACCTTC.

Written as DNA, the CDR3 is TGTGCCACCAGCAGAGAAAGACTAGCCATAACTGGGGCCAACGTCCTGACTTTC. Its translation is CATSRERLAITGANVLTF. The chain joins TRBV15 to TRBJ2-6, with TRBD2 matching over 7 bases. This CDR3 contains 18 residues. The germline V gene has CDR1 LNHNV and CDR2 YYDKDF (reference sequence). Trimming cost V 0 bases and J 2 bases; bases outside gene matches: 7.

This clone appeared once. The CDR3 DNA sequence: TGTGCCAGCAGCTCCCGGCGGATCGAGCAGTTCTTC. Protein: CASSSRRIEQFF. The J gene is TRBJ2-1, the V gene TRBV28, with no clear D. The CDR3 covers 12 residues. Germline V lookup: CDR1 MDHEN, CDR2 SYDVKM. The V and J ends lost 6 bases and 10 bases respectively, with 13 bases between them. Looking up the rest from reference TRBV28 and TRBJ2-1 gives the full variable domain: DVKVTQSSRYLVKRTGEKVFLECVQDMDHENMFWYRQDPGLGLRLIYFSYDVKMKEKGDIPEGYSVSREKKERFSLILESASTNQTSMYLCASSSRRIEQFFGPGTRLTVL.

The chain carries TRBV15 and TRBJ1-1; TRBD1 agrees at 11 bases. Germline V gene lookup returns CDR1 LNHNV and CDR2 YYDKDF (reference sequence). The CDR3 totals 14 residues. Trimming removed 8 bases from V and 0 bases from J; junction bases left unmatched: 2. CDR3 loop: CATGTGGMNTEAFF. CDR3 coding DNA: TGTGCCACCGGGACAGGGGGTATGAACACTGAAGCTTTCTTT. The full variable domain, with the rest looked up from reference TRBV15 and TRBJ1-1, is DAMVIQNPRYQVTQFGKPVTLSCSQTLNHNVMYWYQQKSSQAPKLLFHYYDKDFNNEADTPDNFQSRRPNTSFCFLDIRSPGLGDTAMYLCATGTGGMNTEAFFGQGTRLTVV.

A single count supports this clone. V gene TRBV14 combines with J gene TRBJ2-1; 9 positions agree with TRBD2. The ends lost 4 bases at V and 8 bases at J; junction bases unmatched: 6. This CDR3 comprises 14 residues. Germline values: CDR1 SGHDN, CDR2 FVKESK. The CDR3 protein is CASSRFSGRDEQFF. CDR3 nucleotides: TGTGCCAGCAGCCGCTTTAGCGGGAGAGATGAGCAGTTCTTC.

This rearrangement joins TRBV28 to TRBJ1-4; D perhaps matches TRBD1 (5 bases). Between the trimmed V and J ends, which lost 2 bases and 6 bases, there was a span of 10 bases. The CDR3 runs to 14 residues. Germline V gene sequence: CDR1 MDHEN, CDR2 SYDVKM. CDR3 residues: CASSLGRGYEKLFF. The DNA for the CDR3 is TGTGCCAGCAGTTTAGGAAGGGGTTATGAAAAACTGTTTTTT.

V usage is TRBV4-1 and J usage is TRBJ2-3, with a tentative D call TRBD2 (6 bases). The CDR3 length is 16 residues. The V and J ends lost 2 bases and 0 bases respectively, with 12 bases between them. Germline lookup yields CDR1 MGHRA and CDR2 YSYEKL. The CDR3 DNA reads TGCGCCAGCAGCCAATCTTTTCGGGGGAGCACAGATACGCAGTATTTT. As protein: CASSQSFRGSTDTQYF.

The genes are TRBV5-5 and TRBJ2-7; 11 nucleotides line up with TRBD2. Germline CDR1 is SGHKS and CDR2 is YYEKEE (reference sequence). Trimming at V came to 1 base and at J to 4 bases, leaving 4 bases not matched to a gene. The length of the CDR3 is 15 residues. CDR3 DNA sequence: TGTGCCAGCAGCTTGTCACTAGCGGGGGATTACGAGCAGTACTTC. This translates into CASSLSLAGDYEQYF.

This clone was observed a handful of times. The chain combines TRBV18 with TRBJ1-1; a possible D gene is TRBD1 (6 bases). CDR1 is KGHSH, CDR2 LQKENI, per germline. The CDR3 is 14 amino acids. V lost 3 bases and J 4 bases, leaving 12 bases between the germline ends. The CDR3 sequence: CASSPAYRVTEAFF. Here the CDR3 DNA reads TGTGCCAGCTCACCTGCCTACAGGGTCACTGAAGCTTTCTTT.

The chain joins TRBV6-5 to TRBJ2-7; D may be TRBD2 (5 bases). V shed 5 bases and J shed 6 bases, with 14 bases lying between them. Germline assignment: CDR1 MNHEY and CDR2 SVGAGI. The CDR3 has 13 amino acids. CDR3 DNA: TGTGCCAGCAGTACGGGGTACGATCGCGAGCAGTACTTC. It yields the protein CASSTGYDREQYF.

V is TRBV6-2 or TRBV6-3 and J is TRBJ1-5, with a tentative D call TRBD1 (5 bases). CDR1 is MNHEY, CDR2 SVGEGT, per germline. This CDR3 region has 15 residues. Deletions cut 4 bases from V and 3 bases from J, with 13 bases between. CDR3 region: CASSSSRQYNQPQHF. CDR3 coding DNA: TGTGCCAGCAGTTCAAGCCGACAGTACAATCAGCCCCAGCATTTT.

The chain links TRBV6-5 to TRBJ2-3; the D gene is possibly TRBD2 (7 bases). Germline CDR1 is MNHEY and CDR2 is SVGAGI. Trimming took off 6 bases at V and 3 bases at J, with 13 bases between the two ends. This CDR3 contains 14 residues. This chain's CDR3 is CASSAAGATDTQYF. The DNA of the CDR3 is TGTGCCAGCAGCGCTGCGGGGGCGACAGATACGCAGTATTTT.

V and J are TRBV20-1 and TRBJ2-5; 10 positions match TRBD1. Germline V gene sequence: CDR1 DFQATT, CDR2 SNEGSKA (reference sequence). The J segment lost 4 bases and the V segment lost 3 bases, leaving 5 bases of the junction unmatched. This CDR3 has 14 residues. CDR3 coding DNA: TGCAGTGCTAGTAGGGACAGGGGAGGAGAGACCCAGTACTTC. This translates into CSASRDRGGETQYF.

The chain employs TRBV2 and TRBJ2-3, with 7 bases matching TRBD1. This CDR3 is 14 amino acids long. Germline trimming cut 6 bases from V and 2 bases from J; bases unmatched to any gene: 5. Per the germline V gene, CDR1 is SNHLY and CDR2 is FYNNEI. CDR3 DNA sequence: TGTGCCAGCAGAGTTGGGACAGACACAGATACGCAGTATTTT. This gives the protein CASRVGTDTDTQYF.

CDR3 sequence: CASSLGTGRSYEQYF. As DNA, the CDR3 is TGTGCCAGCAGCTTGGGAACAGGAAGAAGCTACGAGCAGTACTTC. The V call is TRBV7-9, the J call TRBJ2-7; possible D gene TRBD1, 5 bases. This CDR3 region has 15 residues. V shed 3 bases and J shed 3 bases, with 15 bases lying between them. Germline V gene lookup returns CDR1 SEHNR and CDR2 FQNEAQ (reference sequence).

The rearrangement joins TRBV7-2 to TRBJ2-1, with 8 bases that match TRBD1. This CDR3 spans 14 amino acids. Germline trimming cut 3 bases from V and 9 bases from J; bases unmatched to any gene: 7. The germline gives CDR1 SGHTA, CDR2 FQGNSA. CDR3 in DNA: TGTGCCAGCAGCTTGTCGACAGGGGCCGTTGAGCAGTTCTTC. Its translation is CASSLSTGAVEQFF.

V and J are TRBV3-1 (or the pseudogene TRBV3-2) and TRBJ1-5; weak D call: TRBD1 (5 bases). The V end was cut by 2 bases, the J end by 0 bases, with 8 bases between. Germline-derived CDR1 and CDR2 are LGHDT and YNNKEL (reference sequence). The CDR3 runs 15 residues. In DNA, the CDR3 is TGTGCCAGCAGCCAAAACAGGTATAGCAATCAGCCCCAGCATTTT. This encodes CASSQNRYSNQPQHF.

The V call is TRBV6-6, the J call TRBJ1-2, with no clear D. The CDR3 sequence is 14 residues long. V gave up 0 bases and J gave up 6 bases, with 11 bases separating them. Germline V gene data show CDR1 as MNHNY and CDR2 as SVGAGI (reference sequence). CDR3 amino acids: CASSYSRAGNGYTF. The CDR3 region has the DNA TGTGCCAGCAGTTACTCAAGGGCGGGGAATGGCTACACCTTC.

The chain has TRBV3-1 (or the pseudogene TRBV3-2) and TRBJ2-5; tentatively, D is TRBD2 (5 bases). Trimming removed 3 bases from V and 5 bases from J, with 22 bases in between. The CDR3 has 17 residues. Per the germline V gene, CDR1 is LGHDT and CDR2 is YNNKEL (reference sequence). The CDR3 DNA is TGTGCCAGCAGCCAGCAACCCAGGACGGACTCTAGGGAGACCCAGTACTTC. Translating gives CASSQQPRTDSRETQYF.

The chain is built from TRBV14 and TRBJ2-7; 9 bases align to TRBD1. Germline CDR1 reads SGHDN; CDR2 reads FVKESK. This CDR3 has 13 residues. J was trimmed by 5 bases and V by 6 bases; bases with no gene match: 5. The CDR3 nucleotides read TGTGCCAGCAGTTGGGACAGGGTGAACGAGCAGTACTTC. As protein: CASSWDRVNEQYF.